This T cell receptor (beta chain) was sequenced for a study of CD8 T cells in ankylosing spondylitis. Study conclusions and caveats: A TCR beta motif of several highly homologous variants seemed to mark ankylosing spondylitis blood. Some motif variants had been reported before (in reactive arthritis synovial fluid and blood). In ankylosing spondylitis patients, matched synovial fluid reportedly showed significant enrichment of disease-linked clones.

Libraries of TCR beta came from quantitative 5'-RACE with molecular barcodes. TCRdb itself ran the 5' RACE reads through MiXCR, one entry per CDR3 protein. This table holds about 220,000 distinct CDR3 sequences, about 10% found once. This clonotype was detected many times. Its antigen is undetermined. The CDR3 extends over 15 amino acids. Germline assignment: CDR1 LGHDT and CDR2 YNNKEL (reference sequence). V dropped 6 bases and J dropped 4; count of bases not matched to a gene: 10. The TCR originated in a male donor with ankylosing spondylitis or in good health (not recorded which). Source material: blood, either unsorted or a sorted T cell fraction (not recorded which). The chain uses TRBV3-1 and TRBJ2-5; 8 bases are a match to TRBD2. DNA for the CDR3: TGTGCCAGCAGACTAGGACTAGCTGAGGCAGAGACCCAGTACTTC. It is translated as CASRLGLAEAETQYF.